This T cell receptor beta chain comes out of a study of shared clonotypes between healthy human individuals. Trimming cost V 4 bases and J 2 bases, with 13 bases left between them. The germline V gene has CDR1 SGHDT and CDR2 YYEEEE. The CDR3 has 14 amino acids. TCRdb's copy holds only in-frame clones and misses some; the assay was immunoSEQ multiplex PCR. The sample has a few million clones; 85% to 95% are singletons. Naivety among CD8 cells was defined by CD45RO negativity and positive CCR7 selection, thereby excluding terminally differentiated effector memory CD45RA+ cells. The sequence was collected from a young man in good health. Some clones in this sample may be carry-over from other donors' samples. The chain is built from TRBV5-6 and TRBJ2-7; D might be TRBD1 (7 bases). Specimen: naive CD8+ T cells from PBMCs. CDR3 sequence (DNA): TGTGCCAGCAGCGGGGGGACAGAGCCCTACGAGCAGTACTTC. It translates to CASSGGTEPYEQYF.